Only a few counts were recorded for the clone carrying this T cell receptor beta chain. Each donor had approximately 10 milliliters of peripheral blood drawn. This record belongs to a study of blood T cells in healthy people across ages. Next came a second PCR, run for about 7 to 12 cycles, which used a sample-barcoded 5' primer along with a J-beta primer mix. TCRdb independently ran MiXCR on the 5' RACE reads; one entry per CDR3 protein. This sample has about 800,000 distinct CDR3 sequences, with approximately 25% found just once. Unmatched junction bases numbered 9, after V lost 2 bases and J lost 4 bases. The CDR3 runs 16 residues. CDR1 and CDR2 (germline): MNHNS, SASEGT. These data also featured in a second study, about T cells of mothers and their children.

The chain links TRBV6-1 to TRBJ1-2; TRBD1 matches 8 bases. Specimen: blood. The source is a boy between 10 and 17 years old in good health. CDR3: CASSEQGTGDPYGYTF. In DNA, the CDR3 is TGTGCCAGCAGTGAACAAGGGACAGGAGACCCCTATGGCTACACCTTC.